One and the same sample provided the 28 T cell receptor beta chains below, sequenced in a study of human T cells and chemical hapten exposure. TCRdb itself ran the RACE reads through MiXCR, one entry per CDR3 protein. The sample lists 300,000 to 350,000 distinct CDR3 sequences; around 6.9% were seen once. Sample time point: patch test 1, 2 weeks after DPC sensitization. Specified treatment: therapeutic diphenylcyclopropenone sensitization with weekly scalp DPC. The sequencing here drew on whole blood, taken in connection with sensitization to the hapten diphenylcyclopropenone (DPC). Source of these receptors: a woman between 18 and 29 years old with alopecia areata. Some clones in this sample may be carry-over from other donors' samples.

A few counts support this clonotype. The chain carries TRBV28 and TRBJ2-3; no firm D call. CDR3 size: 14 residues. Trimming removed 7 bases from V and 2 bases from J, with 13 bases in between. Looked up from germline, CDR1 is MDHEN and CDR2 is SYDVKM. In nucleotides, the CDR3 is TGTGCCAGCACCCCGGCGTCTGTCACAGATACGCAGTATTTT. Translating gives CASTPASVTDTQYF.

With respect to this clonotype: A much bigger clone sits one base away, suggesting this may be a read error. The chain couples TRBV28 to TRBJ2-3, with D perhaps given as TRBD1 or TRBD2 (5 bases each). With 4 bases removed from V and 4 bases from J, the gap between germline ends came to 15 bases. The CDR3 spans 15 residues. Germline values: CDR1 MDHEN, CDR2 SYDVKM. This CDR3 reads CASSSAGSGSDTQYF. CDR3 coding DNA: TGTGCCAGCAGTTCAGCAGGGAGCGGCTCAGATACGCAGTATTTT.

About this clonotype itself: A much larger clone is a single base away; this may be a read error. The chain has TRBV5-1 and TRBJ1-2; the D is unclear. The germline V gene encodes CDR1 SGHRS and CDR2 YFSETQ. This CDR3 contains 15 residues. DNA of the CDR3: TGCGCCTGCAGCTTGGGGAGGGTCGGTGACTATGGCTACACCTTC. Protein: CACSLGRVGDYGYTF. Filled out from reference TRBV5-1 and TRBJ1-2, the complete variable domain reads KAGVTQTPRYLIKTRGQQVTLSCSPISGHRSVSWYQQTPGQGLQFLFEYFSETQRNKGNFPGRFSGRQFSNSRSEMNVSTLELGDSALYLCACSLGRVGDYGYTFGSGTRLTVV.

This chain uses TRBV25-1 with TRBJ2-5; 8 bases align to TRBD1. CDR3 length equals 14 residues. V was pared by 6 bases and J by 5 bases, with 8 bases of the junction left unmatched. Germline V CDR1 and CDR2: MGHDK, SYGVNS. CDR3 coding DNA: TGTGCCAGCAGACCTCAGGGGGCTCTCGAGACCCAGTACTTC. It encodes CASRPQGALETQYF.

This clonotype was picked up many times. The rearrangement joins TRBV4-1 to TRBJ2-7, with 9 bases identical to TRBD1. The CDR3 runs to 14 residues. Per the germline V gene, CDR1 is MGHRA and CDR2 is YSYEKL. After removal of 4 bases from V and 1 base from J, the junction contained 2 bases not matched to a gene. DNA of the CDR3: TGCGCCAGCAGCCTTGACAGGGGGTCCTACGAGCAGTACTTC. Translation: CASSLDRGSYEQYF.

The V gene is TRBV6-5, the J gene TRBJ1-6; 7 bases fit TRBD1. Germline V gives CDR1 MNHEY, CDR2 SVGAGI. The CDR3 runs 13 residues. The V segment lost 6 bases and the J segment 9 bases; nucleotides outside the gene matches: 5. Here the CDR3 DNA reads TGTGCCAGCAGCCCCGACAGGGCTTCACCCCTCCACTTT. Protein: CASSPDRASPLHF.

This clonotype has more than one count but fewer than ten. The chain carries TRBV6-1 and TRBJ1-1, with D uncertain. The CDR3 has 13 residues. V dropped 2 bases and J dropped 3 bases, with 7 bases sitting between them. Germline V gene lookup returns CDR1 MNHNS and CDR2 SASEGT. The chain's CDR3 is CASSESGDTEAFF. As DNA, the CDR3 is TGTGCCAGCAGTGAATCGGGTGACACTGAAGCTTTCTTT.

V and J are TRBV20-1 and TRBJ1-2; the D gene is possibly TRBD1 (5 bases). The CDR3 consists of 12 residues. The germline gives CDR1 DFQATT, CDR2 SNEGSKA (reference sequence). The V end was cut by 6 bases, the J end by 1 base, with 9 bases between. The CDR3 DNA reads as TGCAGTGCGTACAGGAGTAACTATGGCTACACCTTC. Its translation is CSAYRSNYGYTF.

There are a few counts of this clonotype. This sequence joins TRBV6-6 and TRBJ1-2; TRBD1 is a possible D gene (5 bases). Germline V lookup: CDR1 MNHNY, CDR2 SVGAGI (reference sequence). V shed 2 bases and J shed 5 bases, with 18 bases lying between them. There are 16 residues in the CDR3. The CDR3 DNA sequence: TGTGCCAGCAGTTACCCACCCCGGCAGGGCCAATATGGCTACACCTTC. Translating gives CASSYPPRQGQYGYTF.

The chain carries TRBV7-9 and TRBJ1-1, with D possibly matching TRBD1 (6 bases). Germline CDR1 is SEHNR and CDR2 is FQNEAQ (reference sequence). There are 13 residues in the CDR3. V shed 7 bases and J shed 6 bases, with 15 bases lying between them. The CDR3 bases are TGTGCCAGCACCAGCCCGGGGGCCGCTGAAGCTTTCTTT. This gives the protein CASTSPGAAEAFF. Drawing the rest from reference TRBV7-9 and TRBJ1-1, the complete variable domain is DTGVSQNPRHKITKRGQNVTFRCDPISEHNRLYWYRQTLGQGPEFLTYFQNEAQLEKSRLLSDRFSAERPKGSFSTLEIQRTEQGDSAMYLCASTSPGAAEAFFGQGTRLTVV.

A few counts support this clonotype. The genes are TRBV20-1 and TRBJ1-1, with a weak D call TRBD1 (6 bases). This CDR3 comprises 15 residues. V lost 1 base and J lost 9, with 21 bases in between. Germline lookup yields CDR1 DFQATT and CDR2 SNEGSKA (reference sequence). The DNA of the CDR3 is TGCAGTGCTAGAGGTGCGGCAGGGGAGAATGTGAAAGCTTTCTTT. It specifies CSARGAAGENVKAFF.

The sample holds many counts of this clonotype. The V and J genes are TRBV27 and TRBJ2-7, with D unresolved. This CDR3 has 15 residues. The germline gives CDR1 MNHEY, CDR2 SMNVEV (reference sequence). Trimming took 2 bases from V and 0 from J, leaving 11 bases between them. The CDR3 DNA follows: TGTGCCAGCAGTTTACTGGCAGCCAGCTCCTACGAGCAGTACTTC. Translated, it gives CASSLLAASSYEQYF.

Only a few counts were recorded for this clonotype. This rearrangement joins TRBV5-4 to TRBJ2-2, with D perhaps matching TRBD2 (5 bases). The CDR3 contains 16 residues. Trimming left V 1 base short and J 5 bases short, with 15 bases between. The germline V gene has CDR1 SGHNT and CDR2 YYREEE (reference sequence). DNA of the CDR3: TGTGCCAGCAGCTTGCTAGGCCGGACGGGGACCGGGGAGCTGTTTTTT. Translated: CASSLLGRTGTGELFF.

This clonotype occurred a few times. The chain joins TRBV5-4 to TRBJ1-3, with D maybe TRBD1 (6 bases). Trimming pared 7 bases from V and 0 bases from J, leaving 11 bases between. CDR3 length: 14 residues. The germline CDR1 and CDR2 sequences are SGHNT and YYREEE (reference sequence). The CDR3 region has the DNA TGTGCCAGCGGCGACAGGAGCTCTGGAAACACCATATATTTT. Translation: CASGDRSSGNTIYF.

The sample holds a few counts of this clonotype. CDR3 coding DNA: TGTGCCAGCAGCTCCCGAGGAGGGCCGAGAAATGAAAAACTGTTTTTT. This gives the protein CASSSRGGPRNEKLFF. The chain links TRBV7-8 to TRBJ1-4; D unclear. The CDR3 runs to 16 residues. Germline CDR1 and CDR2: SGHVS and FQNEAQ. Trimming pared 4 bases from V and 5 bases from J, leaving 17 bases between.

The table lists this clonotype with many counts. CDR3 DNA sequence: TGTGCCAGCAGCCAAGAAGGGACGGAATCCTACGAGCAGTACTTC. It is translated as CASSQEGTESYEQYF. The chain couples TRBV4-2 to TRBJ2-7; D may match TRBD1 or TRBD2 (5 bases each). CDR1 is LGHNA and CDR2 is YNFKEQ in the germline V gene. V was trimmed by 0 bases and J by 1 base, leaving 10 bases between them. The CDR3 consists of 15 residues.

This clonotype has a handful of counts. The CDR3, as DNA: TGTGCCAGCAGCTCCTCGCTGAGCACTGAAGCTTTCTTT. Its translation is CASSSSLSTEAFF. The rearrangement joins TRBV7-9 to TRBJ1-1; D is unresolved. The germline gives CDR1 SEHNR, CDR2 FQNEAQ (reference sequence). This CDR3 has 13 residues. The V and J ends lost 4 bases and 4 bases respectively, with 10 bases between them.

In this sample, this clonotype turned up a few times. The chain has TRBV12-3 or TRBV12-4 and TRBJ1-2, with TRBD1 as a possible D gene (5 bases). The ends were cut back, 5 bases at V and 4 bases at J, with 14 bases in the middle. The CDR3 loop spans 14 amino acids. The CDR3 protein is CASSAQGVSYGYTF. As DNA, the CDR3 is TGTGCCAGCAGTGCCCAGGGTGTCAGCTATGGCTACACCTTC.

This clonotype was recorded many times. This sequence joins TRBV9 and TRBJ2-6; 8 nucleotides align to TRBD1. The CDR3 contains 16 residues. The junction had 4 bases not matched to a gene; V was cut back by 5 bases and J by 0 bases. CDR1 and CDR2 from the germline V gene are SGDLS and YYNGEE. As DNA, the CDR3 is TGTGCCAGCAGGACAGGGGAAGGCTCTGGGGCCAACGTCCTGACTTTC. Translated: CASRTGEGSGANVLTF.

This clonotype was seen ten or more times. This rearrangement joins TRBV20-1 to TRBJ2-7; possibly TRBD1 or TRBD2 for D (5 bases each). Germline CDR1 is DFQATT and CDR2 is SNEGSKA (reference sequence). V shed 0 bases and J shed 5 bases, with 14 bases lying between them. This CDR3 has 14 residues. The CDR3 is CSARDVQGRNEQYF. The CDR3 DNA is TGCAGTGCTAGAGATGTTCAGGGACGTAACGAGCAGTACTTC.

This clonotype ranks as medium-sized (0.01 to 0.1%). The rearrangement links TRBV5-1 to TRBJ1-5; 9 nucleotides agree with TRBD1. CDR1 is SGHRS, CDR2 YFSETQ, per germline. Trimming cost V 3 bases and J 7 bases; bases outside gene matches: 5. The length of the CDR3 is 14 residues. The chain's CDR3 is CASSWGQGGQPQHF. The CDR3 coding sequence is TGCGCCAGCAGCTGGGGACAGGGCGGACAGCCCCAGCATTTT.

J is TRBJ2-1 and V is TRBV4-1; the D gene is possibly TRBD2 (6 bases). Trimming left V 1 base short and J 5 bases short, with 15 bases between. The germline V gene has CDR1 MGHRA and CDR2 YSYEKL. CDR3 size: 16 residues. This CDR3 reads CASSQGPGGENNEQFF. CDR3 DNA sequence: TGCGCCAGCAGCCAAGGCCCAGGCGGGGAAAACAATGAGCAGTTCTTC.

This chain links TRBV3-1 with TRBJ2-7; D is uncertain. The length of the CDR3 is 14 residues. With 1 base removed from V and 2 bases from J, the gap between germline ends came to 9 bases. Germline CDR1 LGHDT, CDR2 YNNKEL (reference sequence). The DNA for the CDR3 is TGTGCCAGCAGCCAAGGTACTGTAACCTACGAGCAGTACTTC. It codes for CASSQGTVTYEQYF.

This clonotype was found a few times. The chain combines TRBV2 with TRBJ2-2; possibly TRBD1 for D (6 bases). This CDR3 comprises 14 residues. From germline, CDR1 is SNHLY and CDR2 FYNNEI. Trimming took 8 bases from V and 4 from J, leaving 14 bases between them. For the CDR3, the DNA is TGTGCCAGCCAATATGGGGGCCTCACCGGGGAGCTGTTTTTT. It translates to CASQYGGLTGELFF.

This clonotype was found many times. This chain connects TRBV12-3 or TRBV12-4 to TRBJ1-1; possibly TRBD1 for D (5 bases). The germline V and J ends were trimmed by 5 bases and 5 bases, with 12 bases remaining between them. This CDR3 has 13 amino acids. The CDR3 DNA reads TGTGCCAGCAGTCCCGGGGGGGGAACTGAAGCTTTCTTT. Translated: CASSPGGGTEAFF.

There are a few counts of this clonotype. This chain uses TRBV12-3 or TRBV12-4 with TRBJ2-3; perhaps TRBD2 as D (6 bases). The CDR3 is 15 amino acids. V was shortened by 9 bases and J by 4 bases, with 20 bases between the two germline ends. CDR3 in amino acids: CASMRAGLMADTQYF. The CDR3, as DNA: TGTGCCAGTATGAGAGCGGGCCTCATGGCAGATACGCAGTATTTT.

This chain joins TRBV5-6 and TRBJ1-5, with TRBD1 as a possible D gene (5 bases). V was trimmed by 0 bases and J by 11 bases, leaving 18 bases between them. Germline V gene sequence: CDR1 SGHDT, CDR2 YYEEEE. The CDR3 extends over 15 amino acids. The chain's CDR3 is CASSLGQSPSSAQHF. DNA of the CDR3: TGTGCCAGCAGCTTGGGACAGTCCCCAAGTTCGGCCCAGCATTTT.

V is TRBV7-3 and J is TRBJ2-1, with 7 bases fitting TRBD2. Germline lookup yields CDR1 SGHTA and CDR2 FQGTGA. CDR3 length equals 14 residues. The junction had 11 bases not matched to a gene; V was cut back by 5 bases and J by 10 bases. The CDR3 region is CASSPPGGVGEQFF. CDR3 sequence (DNA): TGTGCCAGCAGCCCCCCGGGAGGAGTCGGCGAGCAGTTCTTC.